One TCR beta chain is described in this entry. Its antigen is not known. These data belong to a study of T cells in localized non-small cell lung cancer. Data came from immunoSEQ multiplex PCR; TCRdb stores just in-frame clones and leaves some out. The sample includes some 51,000 clones, roughly 88% of them seen just once. General study results and limits: Density of T cells in blood, when higher, went with longer overall survival. Out of the top 100 tumor clones, a median around 57 were seen in adjacent lung. The greatest T cell clonality was found in uninvolved adjacent lung (higher than in tumor). Sequencing involved a lone tumor region, leaving heterogeneity possible.

This sequence was found in a woman aged 35-75 years with stage I lung adenocarcinoma. Here the sequenced sample was peripheral blood, taken before any cancer treatment.

The CDR3 DNA sequence: TGTGCCAGCAGTTACGGGACAGGGGGTTTGAACACTGAAGCTTTCTTT. Translated, it gives CASSYGTGGLNTEAFF. The chain recombines TRBV6-5 with TRBJ1-1, with 11 nucleotides matching TRBD1. CDR3 length: 16 amino acids. CDR1 and CDR2 (germline): MNHEY, SVGAGI. V shed 2 bases, J shed 0 bases, and the junction held 2 bases outside the gene matches.